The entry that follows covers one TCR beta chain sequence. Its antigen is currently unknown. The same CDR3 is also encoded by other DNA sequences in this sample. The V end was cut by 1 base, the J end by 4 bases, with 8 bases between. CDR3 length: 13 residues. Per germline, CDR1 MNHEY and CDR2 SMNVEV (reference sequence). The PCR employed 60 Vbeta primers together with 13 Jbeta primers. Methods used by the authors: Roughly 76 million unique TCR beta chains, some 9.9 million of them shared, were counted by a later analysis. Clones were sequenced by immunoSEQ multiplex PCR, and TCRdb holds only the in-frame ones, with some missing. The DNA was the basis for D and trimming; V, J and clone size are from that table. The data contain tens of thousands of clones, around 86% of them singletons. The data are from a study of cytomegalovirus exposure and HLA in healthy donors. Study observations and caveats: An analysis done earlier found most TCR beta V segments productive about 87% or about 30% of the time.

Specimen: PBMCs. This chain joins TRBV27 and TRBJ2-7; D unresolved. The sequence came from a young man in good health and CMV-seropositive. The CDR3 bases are TGTGCCAGCAGTTTATATCACGCGTACGAGCAGTACTTC. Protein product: CASSLYHAYEQYF.